A single sample gave rise to the 9 T cell receptor beta chains below, sequenced in a study of human T cells and chemical hapten exposure. Time point denoted: pre-sensitization, week 0. The treatment was: therapeutic diphenylcyclopropenone sensitization with weekly scalp DPC. MiXCR, applied by TCRdb to the RACE reads, yields one record per CDR3 protein. The table lists around 300,000 distinct CDR3 sequences, just under 8% of them singletons. Source: whole blood, taken in connection with sensitization to the hapten diphenylcyclopropenone (DPC). These receptors were obtained from a man between 18 and 29 years old with alopecia areata. Some clones in this sample may be carry-over from other donors' samples.

This clonotype was counted a few times. The genes are TRBV29-1 and TRBJ1-1, with 8 bases matching TRBD1. Germline assignment: CDR1 SQVTM and CDR2 ANQGSEA. The CDR3 contains 14 residues. V shed 4 bases, J shed 5 bases, and the junction held 9 bases outside the gene matches. CDR3 sequence reads: CSVGETGEGTEAFF. Here the CDR3 DNA reads TGCAGCGTTGGAGAGACAGGGGAAGGTACTGAAGCTTTCTTT.

V and J are TRBV6-5 and TRBJ2-6; D is perhaps TRBD1 (5 bases). Germline values: CDR1 MNHEY, CDR2 SVGAGI. This CDR3 contains 17 residues. Trimming removed 5 bases at V and 0 bases at J, with 14 bases between. CDR3: CASSTWGESSGANVLTF. The CDR3 bases are TGTGCCAGCAGTACATGGGGCGAAAGCTCTGGGGCCAACGTCCTGACTTTC.

The chain carries TRBV6-9 and TRBJ2-1, with 10 nucleotides matching TRBD1. The CDR3 runs to 16 residues. Germline CDR1 is MNHGY and CDR2 is SVAAGI. Trimming cost V 2 bases and J 9 bases; bases outside gene matches: 10. In DNA, the CDR3 is TGTGCCAGCAGTTATGGGGGGACAGGGGAGAGTGGTGAGCAGTTCTTC. Amino acid sequence: CASSYGGTGESGEQFF.

The chain couples TRBV10-3 to TRBJ2-3, with 7 bases fitting TRBD2. V lost 4 bases, J lost 1 base, and 5 bases stayed unmatched. This CDR3 contains 15 residues. Per germline, CDR1 ENHRY and CDR2 SYGVKD. Here the CDR3 reads CAISGSAGGTDTQYF. CDR3 in DNA: TGTGCCATCAGTGGGAGCGCGGGGGGCACAGATACGCAGTATTTT.

This clonotype showed up many times. The V call is TRBV7-3, the J call TRBJ2-1; 10 nucleotides align to TRBD2. The germline V gene has CDR1 SGHTA and CDR2 FQGTGA. The V gene end was trimmed by 5 bases and the J gene end by 4 bases; junction bases not matched to a gene: 5. The CDR3 totals 15 residues. As DNA, the CDR3 is TGTGCCAGCAGCCCCCAGCGGGGGGGATACAATGAGCAGTTCTTC. The encoded protein is CASSPQRGGYNEQFF. Combining the CDR3 with reference TRBV7-3 and TRBJ2-1 gives the whole variable domain GAGVSQTPSNKVTEKGKYVELRCDPISGHTALYWYRQSLGQGPEFLIYFQGTGAADDSGLPNDRFFAVRPEGSVSTLKIQRTERGDSAVYLCASSPQRGGYNEQFFGPGTRLTVL.

There are many counts of this clonotype. The chain carries TRBV29-1 and TRBJ2-1; 7 bases are a match to TRBD2. Germline V gene data show CDR1 as SQVTM and CDR2 as ANQGSEA. CDR3 length: 16 residues. V was pared by 2 bases and J by 0 bases, with 7 bases of the junction left unmatched. CDR3 amino acids: CSVERERGTSYNEQFF. CDR3 DNA sequence: TGCAGCGTTGAACGGGAGCGGGGAACCTCCTACAATGAGCAGTTCTTC.

The gene calls are TRBV10-3 and TRBJ1-5; no reliable D call. Germline V gives CDR1 ENHRY, CDR2 SYGVKD. The CDR3 consists of 10 residues. With 10 bases removed from V and 9 bases from J, the gap between germline ends came to 10 bases. In DNA form, the CDR3 reads TGTGCCAAGGCCCCTTCGCCCCAGCATTTT. Protein sequence: CAKAPSPQHF.

This clonotype was picked up a small number of times. The chain has TRBV15 and TRBJ1-2; D is uncertain. From germline, CDR1 is LNHNV and CDR2 YYDKDF (reference sequence). V was cut by 0 bases and J by 3 bases, with 11 bases left in between. The CDR3 covers 15 residues. Written as DNA, the CDR3 is TGTGCCACCAGCAGAGATATCAGGTTGGACTATGGCTACACCTTC. Translating gives CATSRDIRLDYGYTF.

This clonotype was seen a handful of times. The chain joins TRBV10-2 to TRBJ2-1; 7 bases line up with TRBD1. V dropped 8 bases and J dropped 3; count of bases not matched to a gene: 4. Germline V lookup: CDR1 WSHSY, CDR2 SAAADI. The CDR3 has 13 residues. The CDR3: CASGTDLYNEQFF. DNA of the CDR3: TGCGCCAGCGGGACAGACCTCTACAATGAGCAGTTCTTC.